This T cell receptor (beta chain) was obtained from a study of blood T cell repertoires in COVID-19. At the level of the study: Samples taken during acute and convalescent COVID-19 were collected in the United States, Italy and Spain. The cDNA or gDNA used as material had been derived from T cells, B-cell-depleted T cells, or PBMCs.

How the authors handled the data: Estimation of nucleated cell counts was performed using reference gene primer amplification. Measured with immunoSEQ multiplex PCR; TCRdb has only the in-frame clones, and not every one. V and J calls and clone size are as listed in that table; D and trimming were resolved from the DNA. This table holds 14,000 or so clones, less than 90% found once. Sequenced input: peripheral blood. The receptor was isolated from a man aged 35 to 55 with active or convalescent COVID-19.

CDR3 sequence: CASTITSVFAQYF. CDR3 in DNA: TGTGCCAGCACCATAACTAGCGTATTTGCGCAGTATTTT. This chain links TRBV2 with TRBJ2-3, with 7 bases lining up with TRBD2. The ends lost 7 bases at V and 10 bases at J; junction bases unmatched: 11. The CDR3 loop spans 13 amino acids. CDR1 is SNHLY and CDR2 is FYNNEI in the germline V gene.